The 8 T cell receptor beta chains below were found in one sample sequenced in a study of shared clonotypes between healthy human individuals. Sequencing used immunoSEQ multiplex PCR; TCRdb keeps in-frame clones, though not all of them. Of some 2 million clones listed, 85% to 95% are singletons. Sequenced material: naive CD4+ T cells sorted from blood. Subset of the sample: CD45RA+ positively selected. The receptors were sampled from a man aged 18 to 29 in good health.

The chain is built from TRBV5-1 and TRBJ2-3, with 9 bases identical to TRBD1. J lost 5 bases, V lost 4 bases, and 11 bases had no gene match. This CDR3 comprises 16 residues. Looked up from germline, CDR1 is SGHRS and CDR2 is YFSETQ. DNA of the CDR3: TGCGCCAGCAGCCGACGGACAGGGGTCGTGGGAGATACGCAGTATTTT. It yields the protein CASSRRTGVVGDTQYF.

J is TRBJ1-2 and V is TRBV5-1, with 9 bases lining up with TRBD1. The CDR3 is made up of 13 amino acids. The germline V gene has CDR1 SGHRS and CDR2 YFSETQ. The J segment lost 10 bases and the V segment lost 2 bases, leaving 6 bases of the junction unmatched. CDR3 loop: CASSLNDRGDYTF. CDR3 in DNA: TGCGCCAGCAGCTTAAACGACAGGGGGGACTACACCTTC.

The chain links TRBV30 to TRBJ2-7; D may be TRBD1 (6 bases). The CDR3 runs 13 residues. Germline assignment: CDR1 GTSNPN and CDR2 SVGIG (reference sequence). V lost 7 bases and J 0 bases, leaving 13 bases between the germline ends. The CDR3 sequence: CASDRPSSYEQYF. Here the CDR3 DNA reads TGTGCCTCGGACAGACCGAGCTCCTACGAGCAGTACTTC.

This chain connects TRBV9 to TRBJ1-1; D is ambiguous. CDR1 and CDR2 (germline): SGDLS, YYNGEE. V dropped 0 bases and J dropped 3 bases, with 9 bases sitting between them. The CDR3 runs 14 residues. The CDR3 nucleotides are TGTGCCAGCAGCGTAGTGTCGGTATACACTGAAGCTTTCTTT. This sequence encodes CASSVVSVYTEAFF. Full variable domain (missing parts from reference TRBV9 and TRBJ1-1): DSGVTQTPKHLITATGQRVTLRCSPRSGDLSVYWYQQSLDQGLQFLIQYYNGEERAKGNILERFSAQQFPDLHSELNLSSLELGDSALYFCASSVVSVYTEAFFGQGTRLTVV.

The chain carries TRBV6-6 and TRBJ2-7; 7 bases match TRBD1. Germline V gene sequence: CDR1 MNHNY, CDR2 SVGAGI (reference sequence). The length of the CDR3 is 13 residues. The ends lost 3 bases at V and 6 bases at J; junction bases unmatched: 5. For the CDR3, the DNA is TGTGCCAGCAGTTATCCCGACAGGGTCGAGCAGTACTTC. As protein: CASSYPDRVEQYF.

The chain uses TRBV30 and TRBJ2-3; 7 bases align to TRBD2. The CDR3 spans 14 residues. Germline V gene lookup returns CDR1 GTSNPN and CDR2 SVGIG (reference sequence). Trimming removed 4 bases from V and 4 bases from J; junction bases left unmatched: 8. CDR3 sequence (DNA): TGTGCCTGGAATCCTAGCGGTAGGGCAGATACGCAGTATTTT. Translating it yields CAWNPSGRADTQYF.

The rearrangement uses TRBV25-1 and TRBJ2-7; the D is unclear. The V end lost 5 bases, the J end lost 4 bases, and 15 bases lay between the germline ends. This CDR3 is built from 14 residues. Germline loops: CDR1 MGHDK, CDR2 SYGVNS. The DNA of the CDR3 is TGTGCCAGCAGTCCCCTCGTGCCCAAATACGAGCAGTACTTC. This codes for CASSPLVPKYEQYF.

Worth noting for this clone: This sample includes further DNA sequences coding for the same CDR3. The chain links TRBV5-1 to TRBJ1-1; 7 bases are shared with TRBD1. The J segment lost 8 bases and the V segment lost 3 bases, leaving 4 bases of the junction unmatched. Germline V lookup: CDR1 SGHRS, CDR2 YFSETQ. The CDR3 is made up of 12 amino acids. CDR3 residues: CASSSQGGEAFF. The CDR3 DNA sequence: TGCGCCAGCAGCTCCCAAGGGGGCGAAGCTTTCTTT.